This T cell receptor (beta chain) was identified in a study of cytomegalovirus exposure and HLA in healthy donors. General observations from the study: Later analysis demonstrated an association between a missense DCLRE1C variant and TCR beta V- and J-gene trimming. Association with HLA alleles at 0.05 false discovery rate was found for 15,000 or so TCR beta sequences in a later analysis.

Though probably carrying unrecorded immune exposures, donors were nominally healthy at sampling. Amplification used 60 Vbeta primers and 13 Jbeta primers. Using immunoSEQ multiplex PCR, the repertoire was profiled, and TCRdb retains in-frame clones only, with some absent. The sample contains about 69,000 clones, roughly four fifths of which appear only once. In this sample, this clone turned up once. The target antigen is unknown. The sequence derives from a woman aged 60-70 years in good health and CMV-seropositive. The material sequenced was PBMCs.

The chain's CDR3 is CASKTGVRTGELFF. CDR3 coding DNA: TGTGCCAGCAAGACAGGGGTTCGGACCGGGGAGCTGTTTTTT. The V call is TRBV27, the J call TRBJ2-2; 8 positions agree with TRBD1. Germline CDR1 and CDR2: MNHEY and SMNVEV (reference sequence). The trim removed 7 bases at V and 5 bases at J, leaving 6 bases unmatched. The CDR3 totals 14 residues.